This entry lists 16 T cell receptor beta chains sequenced from one sample in a study of spatial heterogeneity in lung cancer. TCRdb reanalysed the 5' RACE reads using MiXCR and keeps one entry per CDR3 protein. The data show more than 60,000 distinct CDR3 sequences, approximately 6.3% seen once. Stated time point: sample taken at primary tumor resection. The sample in question was PBMCs, obtained at surgery. The origin of the receptors is a female donor with early-stage non-small cell lung cancer.

The sample holds a few counts of this clonotype. This chain uses TRBV9 with TRBJ2-7; maybe TRBD2 (5 bases). Trimming cost V 4 bases and J 6 bases, with 14 bases left between them. Germline loops: CDR1 SGDLS, CDR2 YYNGEE. This CDR3 has 13 residues. CDR3: CASSKLVGSEQYV. DNA of the CDR3: TGTGCCAGCAGCAAACTAGTAGGGTCCGAGCAGTACGTC.

In this sample, this clonotype turned up many times. The genes are TRBV10-3 and TRBJ2-3; 12 positions match TRBD2. Looked up from germline, CDR1 is ENHRY and CDR2 is SYGVKD. Trimming removed 6 bases from V and 1 base from J; junction bases left unmatched: 5. This CDR3 region has 16 residues. The CDR3 DNA reads TGTGCCATCAGCCCACGGACTAGCGGGGGCACAGATACGCAGTATTTT. Protein: CAISPRTSGGTDTQYF.

This clonotype was seen at least ten times. The chain joins TRBV6-5 to TRBJ2-7, with no clear D. Germline-derived CDR1 and CDR2 are MNHEY and SVGAGI. CDR3 length equals 12 residues. V lost 2 bases to trimming and J lost 6 bases, with 8 bases between them. In nucleotides, the CDR3 is TGTGCCAGCAGTTACCCCTCGGGCGAGCAGTACTTC. Amino acids: CASSYPSGEQYF.

This sequence joins TRBV7-9 and TRBJ2-3; a possible D gene is TRBD2 (6 bases). CDR1 and CDR2 from the germline V gene are SEHNR and FQNEAQ (reference sequence). This CDR3 contains 12 residues. Trimming took 7 bases from V and 5 from J, leaving 10 bases between them. CDR3 amino acids: CASTAGRDTQYF. CDR3 bases: TGTGCCAGCACCGCCGGGAGAGATACGCAGTATTTT.

This clonotype was recorded many times. The CDR3 DNA is TGTGCCTGGAGCCAGGGCCTGATGAATGAAAAACTGTTTTTT. The encoded protein is CAWSQGLMNEKLFF. This rearrangement joins TRBV30 to TRBJ1-4, with D possibly matching TRBD1 (5 bases). This CDR3 is built from 14 residues. The germline V and J ends were trimmed by 3 bases and 5 bases, with 13 bases remaining between them. Per the germline V gene, CDR1 is GTSNPN and CDR2 is SVGIG (reference sequence). Complete variable domain (other parts from reference TRBV30 and TRBJ1-4): SQTIHQWPATLVQPVGSPLSLECTVEGTSNPNLYWYRQAAGRGLQLLFYSVGIGQISSEVPQNLSASRPQDRQFILSSKKLLLSDSGFYLCAWSQGLMNEKLFFGSGTQLSVL.

This clonotype was observed many times. This chain links TRBV19 with TRBJ2-2; tentatively, D is TRBD1 (5 bases). The CDR3 extends over 14 amino acids. V was shortened by 3 bases and J by 7 bases, with 12 bases between the two germline ends. From germline, CDR1 is LNHDA and CDR2 SQIVND (reference sequence). CDR3 protein: CASSILQGGGELFF. DNA for the CDR3: TGTGCCAGTAGTATTCTGCAGGGTGGCGGGGAGCTGTTTTTT.

In its sample, this clonotype was seen a few times. The gene calls are TRBV15 and TRBJ2-5; D gene ambiguous. This CDR3 is 13 amino acids long. The V gene's germline CDR1 is LNHNV and CDR2 YYDKDF (reference sequence). Trimming removed 4 bases from V and 5 bases from J, with 11 bases in between. The CDR3 is CATSKEVGETQYF. CDR3 sequence (DNA): TGTGCCACCAGCAAAGAAGTCGGGGAGACCCAGTACTTC.

The chain uses TRBV10-3 and TRBJ2-7; D is unresolved. This CDR3 has 11 residues. The V end was cut by 1 base, the J end by 5 bases, with 3 bases between. Germline V gene lookup returns CDR1 ENHRY and CDR2 SYGVKD. As DNA, the CDR3 is TGTGCCATCAGTGAGTTCAACGAGCAGTACTTC. It yields the protein CAISEFNEQYF.

The sample holds a few counts of this clonotype. This sequence joins TRBV12-5 and TRBJ2-3; D is possibly TRBD1 (5 bases). The CDR3 sequence is 15 residues long. V was trimmed by 1 base and J by 2 bases, leaving 10 bases between them. CDR1 is LGHNT and CDR2 is FRNRAP in the germline V gene. The CDR3 here is CASGLGQGLTDTQYF. The DNA of the CDR3 is TGTGCTAGTGGTTTGGGTCAGGGCCTCACAGATACGCAGTATTTT.

The chain carries TRBV10-2 and TRBJ2-5, with TRBD2 matching over 8 bases. The V and J ends lost 2 bases and 7 bases, in that order; junction bases with no gene match: 15. Germline V gene lookup returns CDR1 WSHSY and CDR2 SAAADI. The length of the CDR3 is 17 residues. The CDR3 protein is CASSEPHRGGERVTQYF. The CDR3 nucleotides are TGCGCCAGCAGTGAGCCTCATCGGGGGGGCGAAAGAGTGACCCAGTACTTC.

The rearrangement uses TRBV20-1 and TRBJ2-7, with 9 bases aligning to TRBD1. From germline, CDR1 is DFQATT and CDR2 SNEGSKA (reference sequence). The CDR3 length is 14 residues. The junction had 7 bases not matched to a gene; V was cut back by 5 bases and J by 2 bases. The chain's CDR3 is CSAFLRQGAYEQYF. The CDR3 DNA sequence: TGCAGTGCTTTCCTGCGACAGGGGGCCTACGAGCAGTACTTC.

V is TRBV24-1 and J is TRBJ2-1; perhaps TRBD1 as D (6 bases). The germline CDR1 and CDR2 sequences are KGHDR and SFDVKD. V dropped 6 bases and J dropped 1 base, with 18 bases sitting between them. The CDR3 is 17 residues long. The CDR3 DNA sequence: TGTGCCACCAGTTCTCCACTCGGGCAGGGGTCCTACAATGAGCAGTTCTTC. As protein: CATSSPLGQGSYNEQFF.

This clonotype showed up many times. The chain uses TRBV7-9 and TRBJ2-3; weak D call: TRBD1 (6 bases). CDR1 is SEHNR and CDR2 is FQNEAQ in the germline V gene (reference sequence). The CDR3 has 17 residues. V shed 5 bases and J shed 0 bases, with 18 bases lying between them. Written as DNA, the CDR3 is TGTGCCAGCAGCCGAAATTGGGACACGCAAAGCACAGATACGCAGTATTTT. Its protein is CASSRNWDTQSTDTQYF.

This clonotype was counted at least ten times. The gene calls are TRBV6-6 and TRBJ2-7; 11 bases are shared with TRBD2. The CDR3 is 14 amino acids. Trimming removed 7 bases from V and 5 bases from J; junction bases left unmatched: 7. The germline V gene encodes CDR1 MNHNY and CDR2 SVGAGI (reference sequence). The CDR3 DNA reads as TGTGCCAGCATGTTAGCGGGAGGGCCGGACGAGCAGTACTTC. Protein product: CASMLAGGPDEQYF.

The rearrangement links TRBV25-1 to TRBJ2-3; 8 bases map to TRBD2. The J segment lost 5 bases and the V segment lost 4 bases, leaving 14 bases of the junction unmatched. The CDR3 contains 17 residues. Germline V gives CDR1 MGHDK, CDR2 SYGVNS. CDR3 sequence: CASSVGGAGASGDTQYF. CDR3 nucleotide sequence: TGTGCCAGCAGTGTAGGGGGAGCGGGGGCTTCTGGAGATACGCAGTATTTT. Supplemented by reference TRBV25-1 and TRBJ2-3, the full variable domain reads EADIYQTPRYLVIGTGKKITLECSQTMGHDKMYWYQQDPGMELHLIHYSYGVNSTEKGDLSSESTVSRIRTEHFPLTLESARPSHTSQYLCASSVGGAGASGDTQYFGPGTRLTVL.

This clonotype came up a few times. This sequence joins TRBV20-1 and TRBJ1-3; D not resolved. This CDR3 has 14 amino acids. V shed 5 bases and J shed 10 bases, with 21 bases lying between them. Germline CDR1 reads DFQATT; CDR2 reads SNEGSKA (reference sequence). The CDR3 sequence: CSAQPSTTITTIYF. As DNA, the CDR3 is TGCAGTGCTCAACCTTCGACCACCATTACAACCATATATTTT.